The present T cell receptor beta chain was sequenced within a study of T cell changes during pregnancy in multiple sclerosis. The CDR3 is made up of 13 amino acids. Germline loops: CDR1 SEHNR, CDR2 FQNEAQ (reference sequence). V trimming: 5 bases; J trimming: 5 bases; junction bases outside the gene matches: 4. The assay was immunoSEQ multiplex PCR, and TCRdb's table has in-frame clones only and misses some. The repertoire consists of 60,000 to 65,000 clones, with 90% occurring once and the leading ten covering more than 2%. Material: peripheral blood, obtained in the second trimester of pregnancy. V gene TRBV7-9 combines with J gene TRBJ2-5; 8 nucleotides align to TRBD1. The TCR sequence derives from a female donor in good health, enrolled as a control in a pregnancy study. Here the CDR3 reads CASSGQGPETQYF. CDR3 sequence (DNA): TGTGCCAGCAGCGGACAGGGTCCGGAGACCCAGTACTTC.